These 28 T cell receptor beta chains were sequenced from one sample in a study of blood T cell repertoires in COVID-19. Sequencing used immunoSEQ multiplex PCR; TCRdb keeps in-frame clones, though not all of them. This sample has more than 150,000 clones, with over 80% found just once. Sequencing was performed on PBMCs or T cells enriched from blood (not recorded which). The receptors originated from a woman aged 55-69 years who had recovered from COVID-19.

This rearrangement joins TRBV28 to TRBJ1-1, with D unresolved. V lost 5 bases, J lost 4 bases, and 8 bases lay in between. The CDR3 runs to 12 residues. Germline lookup yields CDR1 MDHEN and CDR2 SYDVKM. CDR3 residues: CASSPRPTEAFF. Written as DNA, the CDR3 is TGTGCCAGCAGTCCCCGTCCCACTGAAGCTTTCTTT.

CDR3 loop: CAISLDRDTEAFF. CDR3 nucleotides: TGTGCCATCAGTTTGGACAGGGACACTGAAGCTTTCTTT. V and J are TRBV10-3 and TRBJ1-1, with 8 bases lining up with TRBD1. This CDR3 has 13 amino acids. From germline, CDR1 is ENHRY and CDR2 SYGVKD. Trimming took 5 bases from V and 3 from J; bases not matched to a gene: 2.

The chain couples TRBV28 to TRBJ1-1, with TRBD1 matching over 9 bases. There are 14 residues in the CDR3. J lost 5 bases, V lost 5 bases, and 6 bases had no gene match. CDR1 MDHEN and CDR2 SYDVKM come from the germline V gene. The CDR3 here is CASSQQGAHTEAFF. The DNA of the CDR3 is TGTGCCAGCAGTCAACAGGGGGCGCATACTGAAGCTTTCTTT.

The V and J genes are TRBV5-4 and TRBJ2-1, with a weak D call TRBD2 (5 bases). The germline CDR1 and CDR2 sequences are SGHNT and YYREEE (reference sequence). The CDR3 sequence is 15 residues long. Trimming took off 5 bases at V and 0 bases at J, with 12 bases between the two ends. The CDR3 DNA sequence: TGTGCCAGCAGTCCTAGCTTAAGCTCCTACAATGAGCAGTTCTTC. Translating gives CASSPSLSSYNEQFF.

Details on this clone: This CDR3 is also generated by other DNA sequences in the sample. The V gene is TRBV2, the J gene TRBJ1-2; 9 bases match TRBD1. Germline V gene lookup returns CDR1 SNHLY and CDR2 FYNNEI. After removal of 4 bases from V and 6 bases from J, the junction contained 0 bases not matched to a gene. The CDR3 consists of 12 residues. In nucleotides, the CDR3 is TGTGCCAGCAGTGGGGACAGGGATGGCTACACCTTC. Encoded protein: CASSGDRDGYTF.

The chain carries TRBV10-3 and TRBJ1-1, with TRBD1 matching over 7 bases. V shed 2 bases, J shed 4 bases, and the junction held 1 base outside the gene matches. Germline values: CDR1 ENHRY, CDR2 SYGVKD. The CDR3 sequence is 13 residues long. Here the CDR3 DNA reads TGTGCCATCAGTGAGACAGGGGCCACTGAAGCTTTCTTT. Protein product: CAISETGATEAFF.

The chain employs TRBV11-1 and TRBJ2-1; a possible D gene is TRBD1 (6 bases). Germline lookup yields CDR1 SGHAT and CDR2 FQDESV (reference sequence). V was cut by 3 bases and J by 4 bases, with 10 bases left in between. The CDR3 consists of 14 residues. In DNA, the CDR3 is TGTGCCAGCAGCTTTGGGGGCCGATACAATGAGCAGTTCTTC. Residues: CASSFGGRYNEQFF.

The chain carries TRBV5-4 and TRBJ2-2; 9 bases are a match to TRBD2. CDR3 size: 14 residues. The J segment lost 5 bases and the V segment lost 1 base, leaving 0 bases of the junction unmatched. The V gene's germline CDR1 is SGHNT and CDR2 YYREEE (reference sequence). The CDR3 sequence is CASSLTSGTGELFF. CDR3 nucleotide sequence: TGTGCCAGCAGCTTGACTAGCGGGACCGGGGAGCTGTTTTTT.

This clone came up a few times. An end of the junction does not agree with germline; a read error may underlie this. The gene calls are TRBV28 and TRBJ1-4; 8 nucleotides agree with TRBD1. Germline CDR1 and CDR2: MDHEN and SYDVKM. CDR3 length equals 11 residues. The CDR3 nucleotides are TGTGCCAGCAGCGGGACCGGACAGGGACTTTTT. It specifies CASSGTGQGLF.

The chain links TRBV28 to TRBJ2-7; no firm D call. The CDR3 sequence is 14 residues long. Germline loops: CDR1 MDHEN, CDR2 SYDVKM. Deletions cut 6 bases from V and 0 bases from J, with 12 bases between. The DNA of the CDR3 is TGTGCCAGCAGCGCTCCCTACAGCTCCTACGAGCAGTACTTC. Amino acids: CASSAPYSSYEQYF.

This clone was detected only a few times. V is TRBV6-6 and J is TRBJ1-2, with D possibly being TRBD1 (5 bases). This CDR3 is built from 16 residues. The germline V and J ends were trimmed by 5 bases and 8 bases, with 24 bases remaining between them. Germline CDR1 and CDR2: MNHNY and SVGAGI (reference sequence). CDR3 nucleotide sequence: TGTGCCAGCAGTCGAGAAGGGGCTCGGAACAAGGGAGGCTACACCTTC. It encodes CASSREGARNKGGYTF.

The chain is built from TRBV3-1 (or the pseudogene TRBV3-2) and TRBJ1-1; maybe TRBD1 (5 bases). V was trimmed by 0 bases and J by 0 bases, leaving 8 bases between them. Germline-derived CDR1 and CDR2 are LGHDT and YNNKEL (reference sequence). The CDR3 consists of 15 residues. As DNA, the CDR3 is TGTGCCAGCAGCCAAGACAGGGCCGTGAACACTGAAGCTTTCTTT. Protein product: CASSQDRAVNTEAFF.

In DNA form, the CDR3 reads TGCAGCGTCACTCCTAGCGGGACTTACAATGAGCAGTTCTTC. It encodes CSVTPSGTYNEQFF. V and J are TRBV29-1 and TRBJ2-1; 9 bases line up with TRBD2. Germline loops: CDR1 SQVTM, CDR2 ANQGSEA. Trimming cost V 6 bases and J 4 bases; bases outside gene matches: 7. CDR3 length: 14 amino acids.

Comments on this clone: The sample contains more than one DNA sequence encoding this CDR3. J is TRBJ1-2 and V is TRBV7-8; D is perhaps TRBD1 (6 bases). Trimming took off 1 base at V and 0 bases at J, with 6 bases between the two ends. Germline V CDR1 and CDR2: SGHVS, FQNEAQ. CDR3 length: 14 residues. The CDR3 region is CASSLDRANYGYTF. As DNA, the CDR3 is TGTGCCAGCAGCTTAGACAGGGCTAACTATGGCTACACCTTC.

In this sample, this clone turned up a few times. This chain links TRBV5-1 with TRBJ1-5; D perhaps matches TRBD1 (5 bases). The V and J ends lost 5 bases and 0 bases respectively, with 9 bases between them. CDR1 SGHRS and CDR2 YFSETQ come from the germline V gene. The CDR3 runs 14 residues. CDR3 nucleotide sequence: TGCGCCAGCAGTCGGGACTATAGCAATCAGCCCCAGCATTTT. Its translation is CASSRDYSNQPQHF. Full variable domain (missing parts from reference TRBV5-1 and TRBJ1-5): KAGVTQTPRYLIKTRGQQVTLSCSPISGHRSVSWYQQTPGQGLQFLFEYFSETQRNKGNFPGRFSGRQFSNSRSEMNVSTLELGDSALYLCASSRDYSNQPQHFGDGTRLSIL.

CDR3 in amino acids: CASSLTQGNTIYF. The CDR3 DNA reads TGCGCCAGCAGCTTGACACAGGGGAACACCATATATTTT. J is TRBJ1-3 and V is TRBV5-1; TRBD1 aligns across 7 bases. This CDR3 has 13 amino acids. Germline CDR1 is SGHRS and CDR2 is YFSETQ. V was pared by 1 base and J by 7 bases, with 2 bases of the junction left unmatched.

The V and J genes are TRBV5-1 and TRBJ2-3, with D possibly being TRBD1 (6 bases). CDR1 and CDR2 from the germline V gene are SGHRS and YFSETQ. This CDR3 is 13 amino acids long. V lost 3 bases, J lost 4 bases, and 9 bases lay in between. CDR3 sequence (DNA): TGCGCCAGCAGCTACAGGGCTCCAGATACGCAGTATTTT. Encoded protein: CASSYRAPDTQYF.

The chain links TRBV6-5 to TRBJ1-5; 8 bases match TRBD1. The length of the CDR3 is 13 residues. J gave up 7 bases and V 6 bases, and 5 bases lay outside the gene matches. Germline V lookup: CDR1 MNHEY, CDR2 SVGAGI. CDR3 residues: CASSGTGRQPQHF. CDR3 in DNA: TGTGCCAGCAGCGGGACAGGACGCCAGCCCCAGCATTTT.

V gene TRBV5-4 combines with J gene TRBJ2-3; 13 positions agree with TRBD2. The CDR3 has 19 amino acids. With V trimmed by 3 bases and J by 2 bases, 12 bases remained unmatched. Germline-derived CDR1 and CDR2 are SGHNT and YYREEE (reference sequence). CDR3 in DNA: TGTGCCAGCAGCTCCCGGACTAGCGGGGGTCGTACTCCCACAGATACGCAGTATTTT. Translating it yields CASSSRTSGGRTPTDTQYF. Drawing the rest from reference TRBV5-4 and TRBJ2-3, the complete variable domain is ETGVTQSPTHLIKTRGQQVTLRCSSQSGHNTVSWYQQALGQGPQFIFQYYREEENGRGNFPPRFSGLQFPNYSSELNVNALELDDSALYLCASSSRTSGGRTPTDTQYFGPGTRLTVL.

This clone has only a few counts. The J gene is TRBJ2-7, the V gene TRBV10-2; D is perhaps TRBD2 (6 bases). CDR3 length: 13 amino acids. V was trimmed by 11 bases and J by 2 bases, leaving 16 bases between them. Germline CDR1 WSHSY, CDR2 SAAADI. The CDR3 region is CAAGGPLTYEQYF. CDR3 in DNA: TGCGCCGCCGGGGGTCCCCTTACCTACGAGCAGTACTTC.

The chain recombines TRBV7-6 with TRBJ2-7; 9 bases are shared with TRBD2. Germline CDR1 SGHVS, CDR2 FNYEAQ. CDR3 size: 16 residues. The V and J ends lost 2 bases and 4 bases, in that order; junction bases with no gene match: 9. The CDR3 here is CASSLRAGGTYYEQYF. In DNA form, the CDR3 reads TGTGCCAGCAGCTTAAGGGCGGGAGGGACCTATTACGAGCAGTACTTC.

The chain uses TRBV20-1 and TRBJ1-1; no definite D call. The CDR3 covers 11 residues. CDR1 is DFQATT, CDR2 SNEGSKA, per germline (reference sequence). V gave up 6 bases and J gave up 7 bases, with 12 bases separating them. This chain's CDR3 is CSASPGNEAFF. Here the CDR3 DNA reads TGCAGTGCCTCACCGGGAAATGAAGCTTTCTTT.

This clone was observed once. The chain combines TRBV6-1 with TRBJ1-6; D is possibly TRBD1 (6 bases). Trimming removed 3 bases at V and 7 bases at J, with 19 bases between. The V gene's germline CDR1 is MNHNS and CDR2 SASEGT. The CDR3 runs 17 residues. The CDR3 reads CASSDLSAGDLNSPLHF. CDR3 DNA: TGTGCCAGCAGTGACTTGTCGGCAGGGGATTTGAATTCACCCCTCCACTTT.

CDR3 sequence: CASSLGRRETQYF. DNA of the CDR3: TGTGCCAGCAGCTTGGGCCGTCGAGAGACCCAGTACTTC. The chain carries TRBV11-1 and TRBJ2-5; D not resolved. Germline loops: CDR1 SGHAT, CDR2 FQDESV (reference sequence). The CDR3 totals 13 residues. Trimming cost V 3 bases and J 4 bases, with 9 bases left between them.

V is TRBV6-5 and J is TRBJ2-1; 11 positions agree with TRBD2. CDR1 is MNHEY, CDR2 SVGAGI, per germline. The CDR3 totals 15 residues. V trimming: 6 bases; J trimming: 4 bases; junction bases outside the gene matches: 5. This CDR3 reads CASSTSGGPYNEQFF. CDR3 nucleotide sequence: TGTGCCAGCAGCACTAGCGGGGGCCCATACAATGAGCAGTTCTTC.

This clone came up once. The chain uses TRBV10-3 and TRBJ2-7, with TRBD1 matching over 7 bases. V was clipped by 9 bases and J by 2 bases; unmatched bases: 7. This CDR3 has 13 amino acids. CDR1 is ENHRY and CDR2 is SYGVKD in the germline V gene. The CDR3 coding sequence is TGTGCCATTAGACAGGGCAGTGCCTACGAGCAGTACTTC. Its protein is CAIRQGSAYEQYF.

This clone has a handful of counts. The chain has TRBV27 and TRBJ1-2; the D is unclear. Trimming cost V 0 bases and J 4 bases, with 6 bases left between them. The CDR3 extends over 13 amino acids. The germline V gene encodes CDR1 MNHEY and CDR2 SMNVEV (reference sequence). CDR3 sequence: CASSLSATYGYTF. Here the CDR3 DNA reads TGTGCCAGCAGTTTATCAGCGACCTATGGCTACACCTTC.

The V gene is TRBV5-8, the J gene TRBJ1-5, with D possibly matching TRBD1 (5 bases). CDR3 length equals 16 residues. Germline V gene lookup returns CDR1 SGHTS and CDR2 YDEGEE. V lost 6 bases and J lost 5, with 21 bases in between. In DNA, the CDR3 is TGTGCCAGCATCGCTCCTTACGACAGACAATATCAGCCCCAGCATTTT. This codes for CASIAPYDRQYQPQHF.